This T cell receptor (beta chain) was profiled in a study of blood T cell repertoires in COVID-19. The wider study: The origin of the acute and convalescent COVID-19 samples was the United States, Italy and Spain. Sources were T cells, B-cell-depleted T cells, or PBMCs; the material itself was cDNA or gDNA.

Authors' methods: Reference gene primer amplification in the assay estimated nucleated cell counts. Using immunoSEQ multiplex PCR, the repertoire was profiled, and TCRdb retains in-frame clones only, with some absent. V and J calls and clone size follow that table, whereas D and trimming were derived from the DNA. Counted here are about 400,000 clones, around 90% occurring once; the ten biggest clones make up about 3%. As to this clone: The same CDR3 is also encoded by other DNA sequences in this sample.

The CDR3 is 15 amino acids. Looked up from germline, CDR1 is PRHDT and CDR2 is FYEKMQ (reference sequence). V shed 0 bases and J shed 0 bases, with 6 bases lying between them. Sequencing input: peripheral blood. The sequence was collected from a human donor in a cohort sampled during active COVID-19. V and J are TRBV13 and TRBJ1-3; D is unresolved. DNA of the CDR3: TGTGCCAGCAGCTTAGGCCAGATCTCTGGAAACACCATATATTTT. It specifies CASSLGQISGNTIYF.